The T cell receptor beta chain described here comes from a study of technical replicates of blood from a few donors. Data came from immunoSEQ multiplex PCR; TCRdb stores just in-frame clones and leaves some out. The sample has tens of thousands of clones, about 94% seen once. The CDR3 contains 15 residues. The germline gives CDR1 MNHEY, CDR2 SMNVEV (reference sequence). Trimming shortened V by 3 bases and J by 4 bases, and 10 bases separated the two germline ends. The material sequenced was T cells isolated from PBMCs. J is TRBJ2-6 and V is TRBV27, with D maybe TRBD1 (6 bases). This TCR derives from a human donor in good health. The CDR3, as DNA: TGTGCCAGCAGTTTGGGGACATCGGGGGCCAACGTCCTGACTTTC. As protein: CASSLGTSGANVLTF.